One TCR beta chain is described in this entry. The data were obtained in a study of blood T cell repertoires in COVID-19. CDR3 size: 18 residues. V lost 4 bases and J lost 2; bases outside the gene matches: 15. Germline V lookup: CDR1 LNHNV, CDR2 YYDKDF (reference sequence). This table comes from immunoSEQ multiplex PCR, and its TCRdb copy is limited to in-frame clones, with some not included. Of 200,000 to 250,000 clones listed, 70% to 90% were seen once; the top ten hold approximately 12%. The V call is TRBV15, the J call TRBJ2-7; 9 positions match TRBD1. The sequence was collected from a woman under 30 who had recovered from COVID-19. Sequenced: peripheral blood. The CDR3 nucleotides are TGTGCCACCAGCAAGTCGGTCGGTTGGGACAGGGTAGCCTACGAGCAGTACTTC. Protein: CATSKSVGWDRVAYEQYF.